This entry lists 14 T cell receptor beta chains sequenced from one sample in a study of T-cell memory formation after mild COVID-19. Via MiXCR, TCRdb re-called the 5' RACE reads, giving one row per CDR3 protein. The profile covers around 300,000 distinct CDR3 sequences, with roughly an eighth appearing a single time and 20% to 25% taken by the ten largest. The specimen sequenced was PBMCs or a T cell subset sorted from them (not recorded which). The receptors shown here come from a man between 18 and 29 years old who had mild COVID-19 (a few samples of this study predate the infection). Cell type and time point are not known.

The rearrangement uses TRBV4-3 and TRBJ2-3; TRBD1 aligns across 7 bases. This CDR3 is built from 16 residues. The germline V gene has CDR1 LGHNA and CDR2 YSLEER. The trim removed 0 bases at V and 4 bases at J, leaving 7 bases unmatched. CDR3 in DNA: TGCGCCAGCAGCCAAGAAAACAGGGGCTGGGCAGATACGCAGTATTTT. Translation gives CASSQENRGWADTQYF.

This clonotype was seen many times. The V gene is TRBV5-6, the J gene TRBJ2-2; no clear D gene. CDR1 is SGHDT and CDR2 is YYEEEE in the germline V gene. With 4 bases removed from V and 1 base from J, the gap between germline ends came to 2 bases. CDR3 length equals 12 residues. The CDR3 is CASSRNTGELFF. The CDR3 region has the DNA TGTGCCAGCAGCAGGAACACCGGGGAGCTGTTTTTT. Together with reference TRBV5-6 and TRBJ2-2, the CDR3 gives the full variable domain: DAGVTQSPTHLIKTRGQQVTLRCSPKSGHDTVSWYQQALGQGPQFIFQYYEEEERQRGNFPDRFSGHQFPNYSSELNVNALLLGDSALYLCASSRNTGELFFGEGSRLTVL.

The chain has TRBV6-5 and TRBJ2-3; the D is unclear. CDR1 is MNHEY and CDR2 is SVGAGI in the germline V gene. The CDR3 loop spans 13 amino acids. Trimming took 2 bases from V and 4 from J, leaving 7 bases between them. CDR3 amino acids: CASSYGSADTQYF. CDR3 bases: TGTGCCAGCAGTTACGGGTCGGCAGATACGCAGTATTTT.

This clonotype occurred a few times. V gene TRBV3-1 combines with J gene TRBJ1-1; D possibly corresponds to TRBD1 (5 bases). V lost 4 bases and J lost 4, with 19 bases in between. In germline, CDR1 is LGHDT, CDR2 YNNKEL (reference sequence). The CDR3 contains 16 residues. The DNA of the CDR3 is TGTGCCAGCAGCCGAGGGGACGGAAGCTATGGCACTGAAGCTTTCTTT. Its translation is CASSRGDGSYGTEAFF.

This clonotype was counted many times. The chain recombines TRBV12-3 or TRBV12-4 with TRBJ2-2; D call uncertain. V was clipped by 2 bases and J by 6 bases, with 4 bases between them. This CDR3 is built from 12 residues. CDR3 coding DNA: TGTGCCAGCAGTTTATACCCCGGGGAGCTGTTTTTT. Its translation is CASSLYPGELFF.

The CDR3 reads CASSSLTQNTEAFF. The CDR3 DNA reads as TGCGCCAGCAGCTCTCTAACTCAGAACACTGAAGCTTTCTTT. This chain uses TRBV5-1 with TRBJ1-1; no definite D call. Germline V gene data show CDR1 as SGHRS and CDR2 as YFSETQ. V was clipped by 3 bases and J by 1 base, with 10 bases between them. This CDR3 has 14 amino acids.

The chain combines TRBV5-1 with TRBJ1-1; D is perhaps TRBD1 (6 bases). V lost 4 bases and J 6 bases, leaving 19 bases between the germline ends. CDR3 length equals 15 residues. Germline V CDR1 and CDR2: SGHRS, YFSETQ. The CDR3, as DNA: TGCGCCAGCAGCAATCTCCCCGGGGAGGGGGCTGAAGCTTTCTTT. Its translation is CASSNLPGEGAEAFF.

This clonotype was counted a few times. V and J are TRBV7-2 and TRBJ2-3, with a tentative D call TRBD2 (6 bases). V was shortened by 2 bases and J by 5 bases, with 11 bases between the two germline ends. The germline V gene encodes CDR1 SGHTA and CDR2 FQGNSA. The length of the CDR3 is 14 residues. This chain's CDR3 is CASSLLGSGDTQYF. CDR3 bases: TGTGCCAGCAGCTTATTAGGTAGCGGAGATACGCAGTATTTT.

The table lists this clonotype with a few counts. The rearrangement uses TRBV30 and TRBJ1-2; a possible D gene is TRBD1 (5 bases). Trimming stripped 0 bases from V and 0 bases from J, with 11 bases between. CDR1 and CDR2 (germline): GTSNPN, SVGIG (reference sequence). This CDR3 has 15 residues. The DNA for the CDR3 is TGTGCCTGGAGTGTGCCAGGGCGGCCTAACTATGGCTACACCTTC. The encoded protein is CAWSVPGRPNYGYTF.

The chain links TRBV7-3 to TRBJ2-3; TRBD1 might be the D (5 bases). Per the germline V gene, CDR1 is SGHTA and CDR2 is FQGTGA. The ends were cut back, 0 bases at V and 2 bases at J, with 9 bases in the middle. The CDR3 sequence is 15 residues long. The CDR3 spells CASSLTGVTTDTQYF. The CDR3 DNA reads TGTGCCAGCAGCTTAACAGGGGTAACCACAGATACGCAGTATTTT.

The genes are TRBV6-6 and TRBJ2-7; D is uncertain. Germline CDR1 and CDR2: MNHNY and SVGAGI (reference sequence). The CDR3 is 14 residues long. Trimming pared 5 bases from V and 6 bases from J, leaving 17 bases between. This CDR3 is CASSPNDPKGEQYF. Written as DNA, the CDR3 is TGTGCCAGCAGTCCGAACGACCCCAAAGGCGAGCAGTACTTC.

Only a few counts were recorded for this clonotype. The chain is built from TRBV5-4 and TRBJ1-4, with TRBD1 matching 7 bases. V trimming: 0 bases; J trimming: 6 bases; junction bases outside the gene matches: 2. CDR1 and CDR2 from the germline V gene are SGHNT and YYREEE (reference sequence). This CDR3 is 14 amino acids long. DNA for the CDR3: TGTGCCAGCAGCTTGGCCCAGGGGGATGAAAAACTGTTTTTT. This gives the protein CASSLAQGDEKLFF.

This chain connects TRBV7-2 to TRBJ2-3; D gene uncertain. Germline V gene lookup returns CDR1 SGHTA and CDR2 FQGNSA. V was cut by 3 bases and J by 2 bases, with 9 bases left in between. This CDR3 has 14 amino acids. The CDR3, as DNA: TGTGCCAGCAGCTTCCAGGTGCCCACAGATACGCAGTATTTT. Protein product: CASSFQVPTDTQYF. Complete variable domain (other parts from reference TRBV7-2 and TRBJ2-3): GAGVSQSPSNKVTEKGKDVELRCDPISGHTALYWYRQSLGQGLEFLIYFQGNSAPDKSGLPSDRFSAERTGGSVSTLTIQRTQQEDSAVYLCASSFQVPTDTQYFGPGTRLTVL.

This chain uses TRBV15 with TRBJ2-6; unclear D gene. The CDR3 totals 16 residues. Germline V CDR1 and CDR2: LNHNV, YYDKDF (reference sequence). Trimming took 5 bases from V and 0 from J, leaving 11 bases between them. The CDR3: CATSPTVGSGANVLTF. In DNA, the CDR3 is TGTGCCACCAGCCCAACAGTTGGCTCTGGGGCCAACGTCCTGACTTTC. Based on the CDR3 plus reference TRBV15 and TRBJ2-6, the full variable domain is DAMVIQNPRYQVTQFGKPVTLSCSQTLNHNVMYWYQQKSSQAPKLLFHYYDKDFNNEADTPDNFQSRRPNTSFCFLDIRSPGLGDTAMYLCATSPTVGSGANVLTFGAGSRLTVL.